The clone carrying this T cell receptor (beta chain) was seen a single time. Its specificity is not known. The germline V gene has CDR1 SNHLY and CDR2 FYNNEI. The CDR3 is 15 amino acids. The V segment lost 6 bases and the J segment 0 bases; nucleotides outside the gene matches: 7. Some clones are missing from TCRdb's copy, which holds only in-frame ones; the method was immunoSEQ multiplex PCR. The table records around 170,000 clones, about 85% of them present only once. The data derive from a study of cytomegalovirus exposure and HLA in healthy donors. Findings of the study overall: The classifier was said to identify cytomegalovirus status with high specificity and sensitivity.

The donors were part of the roughly 130-subject validation cohort, which stood apart from the 666-subject first cohort. V gene TRBV2 combines with J gene TRBJ1-1; 7 bases agree with TRBD1. The sequence was collected from a man aged 18 to 29 in good health and CMV-seropositive. The sequenced material came from PBMCs. This CDR3 reads CASSLYGTVNTEAFF. The CDR3 DNA reads TGTGCCAGCAGCCTTTACGGGACAGTGAACACTGAAGCTTTCTTT. The full variable domain, rest sourced from reference TRBV2 and TRBJ1-1, is EPEVTQTPSHQVTQMGQEVILRCVPISNHLYFYWYRQILGQKVEFLVSFYNNEISEKSEIFDDQFSVERPDGSNFTLKIRSTKLEDSAMYFCASSLYGTVNTEAFFGQGTRLTVV.